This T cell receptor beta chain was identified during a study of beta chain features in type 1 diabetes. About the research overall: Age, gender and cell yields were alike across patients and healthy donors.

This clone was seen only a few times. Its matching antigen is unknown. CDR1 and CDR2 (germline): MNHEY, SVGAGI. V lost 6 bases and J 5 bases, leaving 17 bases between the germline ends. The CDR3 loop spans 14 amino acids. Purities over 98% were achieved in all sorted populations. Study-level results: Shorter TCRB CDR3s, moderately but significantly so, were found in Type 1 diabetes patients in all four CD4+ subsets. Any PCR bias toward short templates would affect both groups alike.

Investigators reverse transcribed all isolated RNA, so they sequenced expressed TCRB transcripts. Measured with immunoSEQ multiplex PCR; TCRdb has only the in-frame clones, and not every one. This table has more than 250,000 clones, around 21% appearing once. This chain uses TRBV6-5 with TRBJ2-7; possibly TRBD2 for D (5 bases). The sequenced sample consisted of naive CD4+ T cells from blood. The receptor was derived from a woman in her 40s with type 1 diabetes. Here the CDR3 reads CASSAETGRDEQYF. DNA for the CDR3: TGTGCCAGCAGCGCCGAAACGGGAAGGGACGAGCAGTACTTC.